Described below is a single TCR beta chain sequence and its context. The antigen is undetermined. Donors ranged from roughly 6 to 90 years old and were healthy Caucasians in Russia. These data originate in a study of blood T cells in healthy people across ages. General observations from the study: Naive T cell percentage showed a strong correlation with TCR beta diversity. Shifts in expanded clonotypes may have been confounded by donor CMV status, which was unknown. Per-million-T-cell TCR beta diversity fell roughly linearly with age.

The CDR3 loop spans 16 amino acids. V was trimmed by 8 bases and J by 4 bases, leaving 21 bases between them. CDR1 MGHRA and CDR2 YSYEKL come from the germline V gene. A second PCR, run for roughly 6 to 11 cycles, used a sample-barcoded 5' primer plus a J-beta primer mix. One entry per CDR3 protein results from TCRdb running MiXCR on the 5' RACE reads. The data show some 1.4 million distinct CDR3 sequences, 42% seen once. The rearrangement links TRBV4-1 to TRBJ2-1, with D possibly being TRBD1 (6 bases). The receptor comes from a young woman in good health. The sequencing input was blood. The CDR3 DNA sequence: TGCGCCAGCGGCAAGATGTCCGGACAGCGATACAATGAGCAGTTCTTC. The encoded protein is CASGKMSGQRYNEQFF.